What follows is one T cell receptor beta chain and its context. Only a few counts were recorded for this clone. This clone's antigen is unknown. No clone much larger than this one lies a single base away; base qualities are absent. The data originate from a study of blood T cell repertoires in COVID-19 (TCRdb year 2020). Context from the whole study: Samples from collaborators originated in the United States, Italy and Spain and spanned both the acute and convalescent phases of COVID-19. The prospective study material was composed of cDNA or gDNA derived from T cells, B-cell-depleted T cells, or PBMCs. Deeply sampled blood TCRbeta repertoires from subjects exposed to, actively infected with, or recovered from COVID-19 were included in the dataset. A freely available public database, intended as a resource for researchers studying the immune response to SARS-CoV-2, is where the repertoires were released. Samples were obtained from the ongoing ImmuneRACE study (first 160 participants) and from 950 to 1,500 subjects provided by 6 global collaborators. The sample metadata nearly always contained a de-identified subject ID, COVID-19 status, age in years and sex. Where HLA class I and class II types were available, the types were taken from metadata supplied by the sample provider, not from assay-based typing.

The CDR3 runs 15 amino acids, cysteine and phenylalanine included. The entry retains the CDR3 DNA only, 45 bases that are in frame from base 1. V is clipped by 0 bases and J by 10 bases, and the sequence between their germline boundaries is 14 bases long. The germline V gene gives CDR1 as SGHDT and CDR2 as YYEEEE. TCRbeta CDR3 regions were amplified from genomic DNA by means of the immunoSEQ Assay, a bias-controlled multiplex PCR. In the original analysis: The number of nucleated cells in each sample was estimated by amplification of reference gene primers within the assay. Sequence reads were collapsed and filtered to measure the absolute abundance of every unique TCRbeta CDR3 rearrangement. For each sample, productive Simpson clonality was calculated as the square root of Simpson's diversity index over productive rearrangements. What TCRdb holds here is the immuneACCESS table cut down to in-frame rearrangements. Part of the clones is not present; checked against another copy, under half of the missing clones reflect an unresolved V gene, and the others are unexplained. V and J calls and clone size are given by that table; D and trimming were obtained from the DNA. In all, the sample holds nearly 110,000 clones, and about 80% of those were seen once. 11% to 15% of the sample goes to the ten largest clones.

Findings and caveats that apply to the study as a whole: The quantity of clinical and demographic metadata differed by source and by participant and was supplied without curation.

Whole blood was collected in K2EDTA tubes by collaborating institutions according to the institutions' own protocols. Collaborator samples were shipped for TCRbeta analysis as frozen whole blood, isolated PBMCs, or DNA extracted from either sample type. The source material was peripheral blood. The TCR comes from an older woman with acute or convalescent COVID-19. The chain is assembled from TRBV5-6 and TRBJ1-6, with TRBD1 tentatively as D gene (6 bases match). The CDR3 region has the sequence CASSLGGRGRSPLHF. The DNA sequence follows: TGTGCCAGCAGCTTGGGGGGCAGGGGTCGCTCACCCCTCCACTTT.